The T cell receptor beta chain under discussion was sequenced for a study of T cell changes during pregnancy in multiple sclerosis. CDR3 size: 18 residues. V lost 6 bases and J 7 bases, leaving 28 bases between the germline ends. CDR1 ENHRY and CDR2 SYGVKD come from the germline V gene. Generated by immunoSEQ multiplex PCR, the TCRdb table keeps only in-frame clones and is missing some. The table has about 100,000 clones, 80% to 95% seen once. The material sequenced was peripheral blood, taken after pregnancy. This TCR derives from a female donor with multiple sclerosis, enrolled in a pregnancy study. The rearrangement uses TRBV10-3 and TRBJ2-1; the D is unclear. Here the CDR3 reads CAISPPSLSSPSLNEQFF. The CDR3 coding sequence is TGTGCCATCAGCCCCCCGTCTTTGAGTTCACCCTCCTTAAATGAGCAGTTCTTC.